The clone carrying this T cell receptor beta chain was detected only a few times. Looked up from germline, CDR1 is SQVTM and CDR2 is ANQGSEA. V shed 3 bases and J 8 bases; nucleotides not matched to a gene: 0. The CDR3 covers 11 residues. Transcripts of RNA were the source for amplifying TCR beta CDR3 regions. Investigators did first-round RT-PCR with HTBI primers, then second-round multiplex PCR. MiXCR, applied by TCRdb to the multiplex PCR reads, yields one record per CDR3 protein. The sample consists of more than 550,000 distinct CDR3 sequences, about two fifths of them appearing once. Thyroid ultrasound, orbital computed tomography, TRAb, serum thyroxine and clinical symptoms formed the basis of diagnosis. The data originate from a study of Graves' ophthalmopathy and Graves' hyperthyroidism.

The sequence was collected from an adult man with Graves' ophthalmopathy. The genes are TRBV29-1 and TRBJ1-2, with TRBD1 identical over 10 bases. The sequenced sample was peripheral blood. The chain's CDR3 is CSVETGGGYTF. The CDR3 region has the DNA TGCAGCGTTGAGACAGGGGGCGGCTACACCTTC.